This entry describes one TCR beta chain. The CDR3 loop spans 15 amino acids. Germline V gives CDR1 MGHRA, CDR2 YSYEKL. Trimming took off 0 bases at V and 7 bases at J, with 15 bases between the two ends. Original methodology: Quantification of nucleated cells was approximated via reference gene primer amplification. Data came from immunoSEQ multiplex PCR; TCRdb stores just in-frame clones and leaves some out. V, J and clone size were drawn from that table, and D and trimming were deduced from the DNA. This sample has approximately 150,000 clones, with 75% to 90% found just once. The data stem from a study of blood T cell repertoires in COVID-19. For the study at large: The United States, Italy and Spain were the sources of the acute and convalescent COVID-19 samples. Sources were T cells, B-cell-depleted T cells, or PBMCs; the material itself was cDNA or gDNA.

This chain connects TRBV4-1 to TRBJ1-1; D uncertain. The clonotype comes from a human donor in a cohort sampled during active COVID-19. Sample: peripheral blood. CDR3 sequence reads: CASSQDHGGRFEAFF. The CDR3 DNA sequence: TGCGCCAGCAGCCAAGATCATGGAGGACGGTTTGAAGCTTTCTTT.